This T cell receptor (beta chain) was recovered during a study of blood T cells in healthy people across ages. The CDR3 spans 14 residues. V gave up 2 bases and J gave up 4 bases, with 10 bases separating them. CDR1 KGHDR and CDR2 SFDVKD come from the germline V gene. This clonotype was found a few times. A sample-barcoded 5' primer and a J-beta primer mix were used in a second PCR of about 6 to 12 cycles. Every cDNA molecule bore a tag from a template-switch adaptor containing 12 random nucleotides. TCRdb used MiXCR to reprocess the 5' RACE reads, holding one entry per CDR3 protein. Here the sample spans 600,000 to 850,000 distinct CDR3 sequences, approximately 25% being singletons. This sample was also put to use in a study of T cells of mothers and their children.

The sample taken for sequencing was blood. The receptor's source is a boy between 10 and 17 years old in good health. This chain links TRBV24-1 with TRBJ1-2; D gene unclear. The CDR3 reads CATSDWGVSYGYTF. CDR3 DNA sequence: TGTGCCACCAGTGATTGGGGAGTAAGCTATGGCTACACCTTC.